This entry is about one T cell receptor beta chain. Researchers prepared the TCRbeta library using unique molecular identifiers, the study reports. One entry per CDR3 protein results from TCRdb running MiXCR on the PCR reads. The repertoire has 100,000 or so distinct CDR3 sequences, 9.5% to 15% of them found once; the top ten carry 14%. These data are taken from a study of T-cell reconstitution after alpha-beta-depleted transplantation in children. Trimming removed 1 base from V and 6 bases from J, with 17 bases in between. The length of the CDR3 is 15 residues. Per the germline V gene, CDR1 is SGHRS and CDR2 is YFSETQ.

Specimen: PBMCs from the stem cell graft donor, collected from the stem cell graft. The sequence derives from a human donor who donated a stem cell graft to a child with inherited bone marrow failure. This sequence joins TRBV5-1 and TRBJ2-7; possibly TRBD2 for D (6 bases). CDR3 region: CASSLSPGDDGEQYF. CDR3 nucleotide sequence: TGCGCCAGCAGCTTGAGTCCGGGAGACGATGGCGAGCAGTACTTC. The full variable domain, with the rest looked up from reference TRBV5-1 and TRBJ2-7, is KAGVTQTPRYLIKTRGQQVTLSCSPISGHRSVSWYQQTPGQGLQFLFEYFSETQRNKGNFPGRFSGRQFSNSRSEMNVSTLELGDSALYLCASSLSPGDDGEQYFGPGTRLTVT.